This T cell receptor beta chain was sequenced in a study of T cells in Graves' hyperthyroidism and ophthalmopathy. The PBMCs had their origin in approximately 10 ml of fresh peripheral blood. Researchers took RNA transcripts and amplified the TCR beta CDR3 regions from them. Initially, a first-round RT-PCR of the TCR CDR3 employed the HTBI primer set. TCRdb ran MiXCR on the multiplex PCR reads and lists one entry per CDR3 protein. The top ten hold approximately 4.3% of the sample, which has 600,000 to 700,000 distinct CDR3 sequences, approximately 14% seen once. This clonotype occurred a few times. Germline and junction disagree at one end, which may indicate a read error. This CDR3 contains 16 residues. CDR1 and CDR2 (germline): DFQATT, SNEGSKA (reference sequence).

This receptor was taken from a middle-aged woman with Graves' ophthalmopathy. Sequencing used blood. The V call is TRBV20-1, the J call TRBJ2-7; 7 bases agree with TRBD2. The CDR3 DNA follows: TGCAGTGCTAGAGATAGGGAGGGGCCCTTTTCCTACGAGCAGCACTTC. This gives the protein CSARDREGPFSYEQHF.